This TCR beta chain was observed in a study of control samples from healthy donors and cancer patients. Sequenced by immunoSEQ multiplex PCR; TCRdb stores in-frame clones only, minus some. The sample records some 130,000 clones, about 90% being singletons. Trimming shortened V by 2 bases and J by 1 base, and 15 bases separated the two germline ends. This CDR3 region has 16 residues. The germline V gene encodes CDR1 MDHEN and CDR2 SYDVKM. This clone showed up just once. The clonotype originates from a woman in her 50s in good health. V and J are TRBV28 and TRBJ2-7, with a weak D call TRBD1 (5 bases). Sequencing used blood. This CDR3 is CASSLHLTELSYEQYF. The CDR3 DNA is TGTGCCAGCAGTTTACATTTGACAGAACTTTCCTACGAGCAGTACTTC.